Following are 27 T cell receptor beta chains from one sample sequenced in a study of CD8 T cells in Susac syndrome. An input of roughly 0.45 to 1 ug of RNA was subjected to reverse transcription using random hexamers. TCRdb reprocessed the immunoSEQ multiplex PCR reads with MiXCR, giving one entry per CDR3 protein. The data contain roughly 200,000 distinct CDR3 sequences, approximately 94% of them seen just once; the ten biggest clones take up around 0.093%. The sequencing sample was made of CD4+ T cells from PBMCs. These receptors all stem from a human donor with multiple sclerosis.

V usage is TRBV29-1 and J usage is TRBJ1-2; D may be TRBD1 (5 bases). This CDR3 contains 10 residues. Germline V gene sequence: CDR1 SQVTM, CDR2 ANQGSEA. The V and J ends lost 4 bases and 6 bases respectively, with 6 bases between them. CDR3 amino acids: CSVGGDGYTF. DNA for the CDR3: TGCAGCGTTGGGGGGGATGGCTACACCTTC.

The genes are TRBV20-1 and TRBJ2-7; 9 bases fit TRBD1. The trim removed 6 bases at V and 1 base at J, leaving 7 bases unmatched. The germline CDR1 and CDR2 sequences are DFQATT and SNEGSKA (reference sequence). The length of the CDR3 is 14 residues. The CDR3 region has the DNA TGCAGTGCACGAGACAGGGGGTTATCCTACGAGCAGTACTTC. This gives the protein CSARDRGLSYEQYF.

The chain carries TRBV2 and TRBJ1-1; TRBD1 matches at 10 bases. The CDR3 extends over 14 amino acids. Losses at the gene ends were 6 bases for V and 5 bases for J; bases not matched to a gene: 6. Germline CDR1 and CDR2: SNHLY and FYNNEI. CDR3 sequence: CASRSWTGGTEAFF. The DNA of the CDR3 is TGTGCCAGCAGAAGCTGGACAGGGGGGACTGAAGCTTTCTTT. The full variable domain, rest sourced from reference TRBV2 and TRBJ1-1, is EPEVTQTPSHQVTQMGQEVILRCVPISNHLYFYWYRQILGQKVEFLVSFYNNEISEKSEIFDDQFSVERPDGSNFTLKIRSTKLEDSAMYFCASRSWTGGTEAFFGQGTRLTVV.

The CDR3 nucleotides are TGTGCCAGCAGCCCGAGAAGTTCACCCCTCCACTTT. Protein sequence: CASSPRSSPLHF. The chain has TRBV7-9 and TRBJ1-6, with D unresolved. CDR1 is SEHNR and CDR2 is FQNEAQ in the germline V gene (reference sequence). CDR3 length equals 12 residues. The V and J ends lost 5 bases and 9 bases respectively, with 8 bases between them.

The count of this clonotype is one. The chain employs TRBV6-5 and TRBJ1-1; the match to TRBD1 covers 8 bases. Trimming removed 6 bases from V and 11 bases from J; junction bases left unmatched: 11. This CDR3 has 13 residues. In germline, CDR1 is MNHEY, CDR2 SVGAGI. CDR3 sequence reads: CASSRQGTREAFF. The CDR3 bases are TGTGCCAGCAGCAGACAGGGGACGAGGGAGGCTTTCTTT.

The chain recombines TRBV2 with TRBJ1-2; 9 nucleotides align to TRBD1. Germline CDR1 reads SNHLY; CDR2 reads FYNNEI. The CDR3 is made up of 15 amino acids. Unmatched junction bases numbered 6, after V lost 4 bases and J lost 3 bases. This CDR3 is CASSGGTGFHYGYTF. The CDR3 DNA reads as TGTGCCAGCAGTGGCGGGACAGGGTTTCACTATGGCTACACCTTC.

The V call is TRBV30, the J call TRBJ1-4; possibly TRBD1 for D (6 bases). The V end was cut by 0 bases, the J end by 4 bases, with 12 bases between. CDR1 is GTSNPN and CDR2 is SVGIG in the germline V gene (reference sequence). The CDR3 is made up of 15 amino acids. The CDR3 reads CAWSVWGPDNEKLFF. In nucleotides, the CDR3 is TGTGCCTGGAGTGTTTGGGGGCCCGATAATGAAAAACTGTTTTTT. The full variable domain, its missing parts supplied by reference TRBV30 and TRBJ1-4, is SQTIHQWPATLVQPVGSPLSLECTVEGTSNPNLYWYRQAAGRGLQLLFYSVGIGQISSEVPQNLSASRPQDRQFILSSKKLLLSDSGFYLCAWSVWGPDNEKLFFGSGTQLSVL.

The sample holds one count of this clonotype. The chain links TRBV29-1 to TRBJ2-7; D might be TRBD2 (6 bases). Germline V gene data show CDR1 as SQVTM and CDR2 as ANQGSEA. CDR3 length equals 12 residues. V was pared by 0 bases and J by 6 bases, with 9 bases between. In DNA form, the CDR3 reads TGCAGCGTTGAAGAATCGGGAGTCGAGCAGTACTTC. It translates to CSVEESGVEQYF.

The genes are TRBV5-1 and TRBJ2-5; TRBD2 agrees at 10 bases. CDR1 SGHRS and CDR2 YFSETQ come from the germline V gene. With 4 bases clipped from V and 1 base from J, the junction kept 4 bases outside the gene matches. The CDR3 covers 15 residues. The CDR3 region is CASSPGLAAQETQYF. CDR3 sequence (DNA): TGCGCCAGCAGCCCCGGACTAGCGGCCCAAGAGACCCAGTACTTC. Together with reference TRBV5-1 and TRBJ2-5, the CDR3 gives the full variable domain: KAGVTQTPRYLIKTRGQQVTLSCSPISGHRSVSWYQQTPGQGLQFLFEYFSETQRNKGNFPGRFSGRQFSNSRSEMNVSTLELGDSALYLCASSPGLAAQETQYFGPGTRLLVL.

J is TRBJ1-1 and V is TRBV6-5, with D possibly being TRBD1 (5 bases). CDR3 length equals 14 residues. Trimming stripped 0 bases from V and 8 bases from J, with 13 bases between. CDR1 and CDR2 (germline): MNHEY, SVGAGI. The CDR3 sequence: CASSYSGGRREAFF. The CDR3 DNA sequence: TGTGCCAGCAGTTACTCCGGGGGTCGGAGAGAAGCTTTCTTT.

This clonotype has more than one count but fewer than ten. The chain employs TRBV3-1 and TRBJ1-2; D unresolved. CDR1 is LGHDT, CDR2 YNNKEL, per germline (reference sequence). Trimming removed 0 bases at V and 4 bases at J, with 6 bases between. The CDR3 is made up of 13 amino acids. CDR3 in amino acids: CASSQDPFYGYTF. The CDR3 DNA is TGTGCCAGCAGCCAAGATCCATTCTATGGCTACACCTTC. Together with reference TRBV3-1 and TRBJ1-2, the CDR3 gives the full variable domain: DTAVSQTPKYLVTQMGNDKSIKCEQNLGHDTMYWYKQDSKKFLKIMFSYNNKELIINETVPNRFSPKSPDKAHLNLHINSLELGDSAVYFCASSQDPFYGYTFGSGTRLTVV.

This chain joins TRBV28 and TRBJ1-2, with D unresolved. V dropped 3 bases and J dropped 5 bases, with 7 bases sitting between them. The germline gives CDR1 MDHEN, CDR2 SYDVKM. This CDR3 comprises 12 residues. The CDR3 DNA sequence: TGTGCCAGCAGTTTCCACGGATATGGCTACACCTTC. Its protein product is CASSFHGYGYTF.

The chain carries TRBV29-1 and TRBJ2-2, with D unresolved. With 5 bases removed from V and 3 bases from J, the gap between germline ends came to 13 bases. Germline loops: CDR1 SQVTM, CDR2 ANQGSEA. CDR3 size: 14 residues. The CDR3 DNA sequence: TGCAGCGTTCTCCTATTGTGGGACACCGGGGAGCTGTTTTTT. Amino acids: CSVLLLWDTGELFF.

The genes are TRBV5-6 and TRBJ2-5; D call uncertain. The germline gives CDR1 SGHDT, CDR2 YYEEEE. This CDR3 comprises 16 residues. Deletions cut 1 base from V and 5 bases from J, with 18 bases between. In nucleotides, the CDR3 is TGTGCCAGCAGCTTGATAGTGGCCGGGCCTCGGGAGACCCAGTACTTC. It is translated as CASSLIVAGPRETQYF.

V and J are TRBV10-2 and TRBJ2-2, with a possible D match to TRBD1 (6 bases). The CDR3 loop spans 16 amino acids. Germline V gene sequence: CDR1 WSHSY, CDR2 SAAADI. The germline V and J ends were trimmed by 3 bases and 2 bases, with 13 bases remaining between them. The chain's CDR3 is CASSDGSGANTGELFF. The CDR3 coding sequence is TGCGCCAGCAGTGACGGGTCAGGGGCAAACACCGGGGAGCTGTTTTTT.

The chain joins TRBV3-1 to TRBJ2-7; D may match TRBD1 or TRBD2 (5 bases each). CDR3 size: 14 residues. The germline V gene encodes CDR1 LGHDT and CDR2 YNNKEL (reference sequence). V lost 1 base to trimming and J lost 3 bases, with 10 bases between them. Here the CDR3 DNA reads TGTGCCAGCAGCCAAGTATCGGGACGCTACGAGCAGTACTTC. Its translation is CASSQVSGRYEQYF.

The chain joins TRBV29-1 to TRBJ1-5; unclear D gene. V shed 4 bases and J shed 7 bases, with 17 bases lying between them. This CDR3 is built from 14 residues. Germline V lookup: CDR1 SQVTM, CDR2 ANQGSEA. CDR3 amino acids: CSVVIGGGKQPQHF. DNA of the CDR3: TGCAGCGTTGTAATCGGTGGCGGTAAGCAGCCCCAGCATTTT.

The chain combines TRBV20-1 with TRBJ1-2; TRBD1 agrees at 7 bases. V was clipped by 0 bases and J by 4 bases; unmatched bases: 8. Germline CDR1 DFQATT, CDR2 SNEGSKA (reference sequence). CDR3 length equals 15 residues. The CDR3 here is CSARDSNRGIYGYTF. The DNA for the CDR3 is TGCAGTGCTAGAGATAGTAACAGGGGAATCTATGGCTACACCTTC.

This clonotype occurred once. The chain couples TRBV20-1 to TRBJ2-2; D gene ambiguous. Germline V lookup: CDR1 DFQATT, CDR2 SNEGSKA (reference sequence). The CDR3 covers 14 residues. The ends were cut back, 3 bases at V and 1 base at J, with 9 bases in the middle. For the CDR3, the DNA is TGCAGTGCTAGTTTTTCAGGGAACACCGGGGAGCTGTTTTTT. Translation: CSASFSGNTGELFF.

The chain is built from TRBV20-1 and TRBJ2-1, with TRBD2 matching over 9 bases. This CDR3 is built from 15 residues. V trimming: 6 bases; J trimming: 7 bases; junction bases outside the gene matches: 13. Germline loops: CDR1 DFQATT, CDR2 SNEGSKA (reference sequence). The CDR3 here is CSARMASGTGNEQFF. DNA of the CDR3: TGCAGTGCCCGGATGGCTAGCGGGACGGGAAATGAGCAGTTCTTC.

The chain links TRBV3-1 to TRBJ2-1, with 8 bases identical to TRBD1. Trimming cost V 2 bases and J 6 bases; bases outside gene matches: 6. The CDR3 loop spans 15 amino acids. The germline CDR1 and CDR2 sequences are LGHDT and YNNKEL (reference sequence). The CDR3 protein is CASSQRTGRINEQFF. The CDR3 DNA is TGTGCCAGCAGCCAACGGACAGGGAGGATCAATGAGCAGTTCTTC.

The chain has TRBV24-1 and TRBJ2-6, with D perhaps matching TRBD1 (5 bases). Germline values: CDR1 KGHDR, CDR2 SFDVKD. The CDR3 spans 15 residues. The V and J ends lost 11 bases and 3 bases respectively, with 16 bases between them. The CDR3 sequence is CAIRSGSGGANVLTF. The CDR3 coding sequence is TGTGCCATCAGGTCAGGGTCTGGTGGGGCCAACGTCCTGACTTTC.

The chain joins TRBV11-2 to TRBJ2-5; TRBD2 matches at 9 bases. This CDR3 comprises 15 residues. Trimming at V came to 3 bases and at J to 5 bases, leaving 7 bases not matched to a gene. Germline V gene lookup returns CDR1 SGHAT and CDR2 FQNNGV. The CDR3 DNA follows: TGTGCCAGCAGCTTTGCAGCGGGGGGCCTTGAGACCCAGTACTTC. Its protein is CASSFAAGGLETQYF.

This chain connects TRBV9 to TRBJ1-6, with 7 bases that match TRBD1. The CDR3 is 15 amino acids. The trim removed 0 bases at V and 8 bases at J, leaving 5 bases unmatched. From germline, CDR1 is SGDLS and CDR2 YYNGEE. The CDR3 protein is CASSVAGDRDSPLHF. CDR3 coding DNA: TGTGCCAGCAGCGTAGCGGGGGACAGAGATTCACCCCTCCACTTT. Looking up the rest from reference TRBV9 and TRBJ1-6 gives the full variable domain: DSGVTQTPKHLITATGQRVTLRCSPRSGDLSVYWYQQSLDQGLQFLIQYYNGEERAKGNILERFSAQQFPDLHSELNLSSLELGDSALYFCASSVAGDRDSPLHFGNGTRLTVT.

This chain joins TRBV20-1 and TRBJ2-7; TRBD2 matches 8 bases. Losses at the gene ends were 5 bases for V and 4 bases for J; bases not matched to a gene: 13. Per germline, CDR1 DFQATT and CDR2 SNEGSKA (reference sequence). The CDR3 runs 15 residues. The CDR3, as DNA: TGCAGTGCTCCGGATTCTCGGGGGGGCGCTTACGAGCAGTACTTC. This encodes CSAPDSRGGAYEQYF.

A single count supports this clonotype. The CDR3 reads CASSQGYGSQYGYTF. As DNA, the CDR3 is TGTGCCAGCAGCCAAGGCTACGGGTCCCAATATGGCTACACCTTC. J is TRBJ1-2 and V is TRBV3-1; D unclear. V was shortened by 1 base and J by 5 bases, with 14 bases between the two germline ends. Germline CDR1 reads LGHDT; CDR2 reads YNNKEL (reference sequence). This CDR3 region has 15 residues.

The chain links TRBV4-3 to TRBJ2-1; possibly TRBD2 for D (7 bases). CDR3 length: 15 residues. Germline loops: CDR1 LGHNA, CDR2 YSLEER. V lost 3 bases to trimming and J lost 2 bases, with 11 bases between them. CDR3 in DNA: TGCGCCAGCAGCCATCCGGGGGGCCCCTACAATGAGCAGTTCTTC. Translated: CASSHPGGPYNEQFF.